The 6 T cell receptor beta chains given below trace back to one sample, sequenced in a study of beta chain features in type 1 diabetes. Study-level results: People with Type 1 diabetes carried modestly yet significantly shorter TCRB CDR3s in all four CD4+ subsets.

Of the isolated RNA, all was reverse transcribed, and so the sequenced material was expressed TCRB transcripts. Profiling relied on immunoSEQ multiplex PCR, and the TCRdb table lists in-frame clones only, not all of them. The data show 250,000 to 300,000 clones, over 11% seen once. These receptors have no identified antigens. What was sequenced was naive CD4+ T cells from blood. Receptors originate from a man aged 30 to 45 with type 1 diabetes.

The chain is built from TRBV6-5 and TRBJ1-1; the D gene is possibly TRBD1 (5 bases). Germline values: CDR1 MNHEY, CDR2 SVGAGI. The CDR3 runs 12 residues. Trimming stripped 6 bases from V and 1 base from J, with 6 bases between. The CDR3 loop reads CASRTGNTEAFF. In DNA, the CDR3 is TGTGCCAGCAGAACAGGGAACACTGAAGCTTTCTTT.

The genes are TRBV7-3 and TRBJ2-7; TRBD1 might be the D (7 bases). With 3 bases removed from V and 4 bases from J, the gap between germline ends came to 10 bases. Germline values: CDR1 SGHTA, CDR2 FQGTGA. The CDR3 extends over 13 amino acids. The CDR3 sequence is CASSFAGGYEQYF. CDR3 nucleotide sequence: TGTGCCAGCAGCTTCGCAGGGGGGTACGAGCAGTACTTC.

This clone was observed a few times. This chain joins TRBV7-3 and TRBJ2-1; the match to TRBD2 covers 8 bases. Trimming took 5 bases from V and 5 from J; bases not matched to a gene: 8. This CDR3 contains 15 residues. Germline lookup yields CDR1 SGHTA and CDR2 FQGTGA. The CDR3 is CASSLTGTSNNEQFF. Written as DNA, the CDR3 is TGTGCCAGCAGCCTCACCGGGACTAGTAACAATGAGCAGTTCTTC.

The V call is TRBV7-3, the J call TRBJ1-1, with no clear D. Germline lookup yields CDR1 SGHTA and CDR2 FQGTGA. V was trimmed by 6 bases and J by 2 bases, leaving 10 bases between them. CDR3 length equals 13 residues. The CDR3 nucleotides are TGTGCCAGCAGGGGCGCCGGAAACACTGAAGCTTTCTTT. It is translated as CASRGAGNTEAFF.

This clone was counted a few times. The sample contains more than one DNA sequence encoding this CDR3. The J gene is TRBJ2-3, the V gene TRBV29-1, with TRBD2 identical over 14 bases. The CDR3 loop spans 15 amino acids. The germline CDR1 and CDR2 sequences are SQVTM and ANQGSEA. V shed 4 bases, J shed 1 base, and the junction held 1 base outside the gene matches. The CDR3 DNA reads TGCAGCGTTGGGGGACTAGCGGGAGGCACAGATACGCAGTATTTT. Protein: CSVGGLAGGTDTQYF.

The genes are TRBV15 and TRBJ2-7; D possibly corresponds to TRBD2 (5 bases). V was clipped by 0 bases and J by 5 bases, with 17 bases between them. The CDR3 sequence is 16 residues long. CDR1 is LNHNV and CDR2 is YYDKDF in the germline V gene (reference sequence). The CDR3 DNA sequence: TGTGCCACCAGCAGAGATTCGGGGTCAAGGTATCACGAGCAGTACTTC. Protein: CATSRDSGSRYHEQYF.